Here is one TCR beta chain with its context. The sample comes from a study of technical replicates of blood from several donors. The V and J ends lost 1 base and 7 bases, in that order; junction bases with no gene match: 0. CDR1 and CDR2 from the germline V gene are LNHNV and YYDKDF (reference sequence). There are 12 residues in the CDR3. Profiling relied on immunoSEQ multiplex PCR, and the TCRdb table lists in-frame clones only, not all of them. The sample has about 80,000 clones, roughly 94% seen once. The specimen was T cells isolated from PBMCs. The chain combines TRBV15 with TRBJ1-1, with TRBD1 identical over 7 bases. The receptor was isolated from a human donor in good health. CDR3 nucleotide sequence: TGTGCCACCAGCAGAGGGGACAGTGAAGCTTTCTTT. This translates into CATSRGDSEAFF. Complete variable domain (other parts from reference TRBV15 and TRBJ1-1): DAMVIQNPRYQVTQFGKPVTLSCSQTLNHNVMYWYQQKSSQAPKLLFHYYDKDFNNEADTPDNFQSRRPNTSFCFLDIRSPGLGDTAMYLCATSRGDSEAFFGQGTRLTVV.